Listed below are T cell receptor beta chains from one sample, sequenced in a study of blood T cell repertoires in COVID-19. The assay was immunoSEQ multiplex PCR, and TCRdb's table has in-frame clones only and misses some. The table records 56,000 or so clones, 75% to 90% of them present only once. The sample taken for sequencing was peripheral blood. These receptors were obtained from a woman in her fifties or sixties with COVID-19, enrolled during active disease. CDR3s include the opening cysteine and the closing phenylalanine or tryptophan. The D gene is left open where the match is weak. Only part of the rows carry a size: once, few, many, or a class if the clone is expanded.

D: TRBD1; J: TRBJ1-5; V: TRBV27; size: .; DNA: TGTGCCAGCAGGACGACAGGGTTTCGTAATCAGCCCCAGCATTTT; CDR3: CASRTTGFRNQPQHF
D: TRBD1; J: TRBJ1-2; V: TRBV27; size: .; DNA: TGTGCCAAACCGGGGACAGGGGGCGGCTATGGCTACACCTTC; CDR3: CAKPGTGGGYGYTF
D: TRBD1; J: TRBJ1-5; V: TRBV7-9; size: .; DNA: TGTGCCAGCAGCTTCTCCGGGACAGGGTTTCAGCCCCAGCATTTT; CDR3: CASSFSGTGFQPQHF
D: .; J: TRBJ1-2; V: TRBV28; size: .; DNA: TGTGCCAGCAGTTTCGACAGGAACTATGGCTACACCTTC; CDR3: CASSFDRNYGYTF
D: .; J: TRBJ1-3; V: TRBV5-4; size: .; DNA: TGTGCCAGCAGCTCCCCAGGGGCTGGAAACACCATATATTTT; CDR3: CASSSPGAGNTIYF
D: .; J: TRBJ2-3; V: TRBV29-1; size: .; DNA: TGCAGCATGGGTCCGCGGGCCACAGATACGCAGTATTTT; CDR3: CSMGPRATDTQYF
D: .; J: TRBJ2-2; V: TRBV7-9; size: .; DNA: TGTGCCAGCAGCTTTGCGGTGAACACCGGGGAGCTGTTTTTT; CDR3: CASSFAVNTGELFF
D: .; J: TRBJ1-2; V: TRBV11-2; size: .; DNA: TGTGCCAGCAGGAACCCCTGGCGGCAGGGTGTAGGCTATGGCTACACCTTC; CDR3: CASRNPWRQGVGYGYTF
D: .; J: TRBJ1-1; V: TRBV30; size: .; DNA: TGTGCCTGGAGTGTGTCCAGGGTCCGGAACACTGAAGCTTTCTTT; CDR3: CAWSVSRVRNTEAFF
D: .; J: TRBJ1-6; V: TRBV6-5; size: .; DNA: TGTGCCAGCAGCCTAGGCTCCTATAATTCACCCCTCCACTTT; CDR3: CASSLGSYNSPLHF
D: TRBD2; J: TRBJ2-1; V: TRBV4-3; size: .; DNA: TGCGCCAGCAGCCTAGTAGCGGGAAGCAATGAGCAGTTCTTC; CDR3: CASSLVAGSNEQFF
D: TRBD2; J: TRBJ2-7; V: TRBV10-2; size: .; DNA: TGCGCCAGCAACCCGGGACTAGCGGGAGCCTACGAGCAGTACTTC; CDR3: CASNPGLAGAYEQYF
D: TRBD2; J: TRBJ2-5; V: TRBV4-3; size: .; DNA: TGCGCCAGCAGCCAAGATCCGGCTAGCGGGGGGCGAGAGACCCAGTACTTC; CDR3: CASSQDPASGGRETQYF
D: .; J: TRBJ1-6; V: TRBV10-3; size: few; DNA: TGTGCCATCACCCGGGAACCAAATTCACCCCTCCACTTT; CDR3: CAITREPNSPLHF
D: TRBD1; J: TRBJ2-7; V: TRBV29-1; size: .; DNA: TGCAGCGCTGACAGGGGCAGGGGCGAGCAGTACTTC; CDR3: CSADRGRGEQYF
D: .; J: TRBJ1-6; V: TRBV28; size: .; DNA: TGTGCCAGCAGTTTGGGTCAGGGAAATAATTCACCCCTCCACTTT; CDR3: CASSLGQGNNSPLHF
D: .; J: TRBJ1-6; V: TRBV6-5; size: .; DNA: TGTGCCAGCAGGGTTGGACAGTTTACCAATTCACCCCTCCACTTT; CDR3: CASRVGQFTNSPLHF
D: TRBD1; J: TRBJ1-5; V: TRBV6-5; size: .; DNA: TGTGCCAGCAGTATTTTACAGGGGAATCAGCCCCAGCATTTT; CDR3: CASSILQGNQPQHF
D: .; J: TRBJ1-5; V: TRBV3-1/TRBV3-2; size: .; DNA: TGTGCCAGCAGCCAGGGGCATAGCAATCAGCCCCAGCATTTT; CDR3: CASSQGHSNQPQHF
D: .; J: TRBJ1-6; V: TRBV30; size: .; DNA: TGTGCCTGGAGTCTCCGGGGGAATTCACCCCTCCACTTT; CDR3: CAWSLRGNSPLHF
D: TRBD2; J: TRBJ2-1; V: TRBV4-3; size: .; DNA: TGCGCCAGCAGCCAAGAGGGGAGCGGGAGGGCCAAGGGCAATGAGCAGTTCTTC; CDR3: CASSQEGSGRAKGNEQFF
D: TRBD2; J: TRBJ2-2; V: TRBV5-6; size: .; DNA: TGTGCCAGCAGCCTAGGACTAGTCATTGGGGAGCTGTTTTTT; CDR3: CASSLGLVIGELFF
D: .; J: TRBJ2-3; V: TRBV7-9; size: .; DNA: TGTGCCAGCAGCGCCTTCTGGACCAAACAGGGCACAGATACGCAGTATTTT; CDR3: CASSAFWTKQGTDTQYF
D: .; J: TRBJ1-1; V: TRBV19; size: few; DNA: TGTGCCAGTACCGGGCCCCGGGAGGGGGGCACTGAAGCTTTCTTT; CDR3: CASTGPREGGTEAFF
D: TRBD1; J: TRBJ1-2; V: TRBV27; size: .; DNA: TGTGCCAGCAGTTCGTTACAGGGGGAAACTAACTATGGCTACACCTTC; CDR3: CASSSLQGETNYGYTF
D: TRBD2; J: TRBJ2-3; V: TRBV5-1; size: .; DNA: TGCGCCAGCAGTGAGACTAGCGGCACAGATACGCAGTATTTT; CDR3: CASSETSGTDTQYF
D: .; J: TRBJ1-2; V: TRBV19; size: .; DNA: TGTGCCAGTAGTCGGAACTATGGCTACACCTTC; CDR3: CASSRNYGYTF
D: .; J: TRBJ2-7; V: TRBV5-8; size: once; DNA: TGTGCCAGCAGCAGCCGGGACAAAGAGTACTTC; CDR3: CASSSRDKEYF
D: TRBD1; J: TRBJ2-1; V: TRBV6-2/TRBV6-3; size: .; DNA: TGTGCCAGCAGTCGGGACAGGGGAAATGAGCAGTTCTTC; CDR3: CASSRDRGNEQFF
D: .; J: TRBJ1-6; V: TRBV6-6; size: .; DNA: TGTGCCAGCGGACTTCTAGGGGGTATGCCCCTCCACTTT; CDR3: CASGLLGGMPLHF
D: TRBD1; J: TRBJ2-3; V: TRBV3-1/TRBV3-2; size: .; DNA: TGTGCCAGCAGCCGCCGGGACAGGCCCACAGATACGCAGTATTTT; CDR3: CASSRRDRPTDTQYF
D: TRBD1; J: TRBJ1-1; V: TRBV18; size: .; DNA: TGTGCCAGCTCACCCGGGACAGGGGGCGGCGACACTGAAGCTTTCTTT; CDR3: CASSPGTGGGDTEAFF
D: .; J: TRBJ1-2; V: TRBV6-5; size: .; DNA: TGTGCCAGCAGTTACGAGGCTAACTATGGCTACACCTTC; CDR3: CASSYEANYGYTF
D: .; J: TRBJ1-5; V: TRBV19; size: .; DNA: TGTGCCAGTATGAGGGCCTCGGGGGGCAATCAGCCTCAGCATTTT; CDR3: CASMRASGGNQPQHF
D: TRBD2; J: TRBJ2-2; V: TRBV25-1; size: few; DNA: TGTGCCAGCAGTGCCTTAGCGGGAAACACCGGGGAGCTGTTTTTT; CDR3: CASSALAGNTGELFF
D: .; J: TRBJ1-1; V: TRBV5-6; size: .; DNA: TGTGCCAGCAGCACCGGACAGCACACTGAAGCTTTCTTT; CDR3: CASSTGQHTEAFF
D: .; J: TRBJ2-7; V: TRBV30; size: .; DNA: TGTGCCTGGATGGAGACTTATAGAACCCACGAGCAGTACTTC; CDR3: CAWMETYRTHEQYF
D: .; J: TRBJ2-2; V: TRBV24-1; size: .; DNA: TGTGCCACCAGTGATTTGGGCGGAACCGGTGGGGAGCTGTTTTTT; CDR3: CATSDLGGTGGELFF
D: TRBD2; J: TRBJ2-7; V: TRBV7-9; size: .; DNA: TGTGCCAGCAGCGTGACTAGCGGGGCCCCCTACGAGCAGTACTTC; CDR3: CASSVTSGAPYEQYF